This T cell receptor beta chain derives from a study of blood T cell repertoires in COVID-19. TCRdb's copy holds only in-frame clones and misses some; the assay was immunoSEQ multiplex PCR. The table includes some 390,000 clones, roughly nine tenths detected once. Germline CDR1 is ENHRY and CDR2 is SYGVKD. CDR3 size: 12 residues. V shed 5 bases and J shed 5 bases, with 7 bases lying between them. In assigning cohorts, the study relied on participant-reported clinical history. The TCR originated in a young man who had recovered from COVID-19. This chain links TRBV10-3 with TRBJ2-1, with D unclear. The specimen was PBMCs or T cells enriched from blood (not recorded which). The DNA of the CDR3 is TGTGCCATCAGTTCAAACAACAATGAGCAGTTCTTC. The encoded protein is CAISSNNNEQFF.